What follows are 25 T cell receptor beta chains derived from one specimen sequenced in a study of cytomegalovirus exposure and HLA in healthy donors. 13 Jbeta primers and 60 Vbeta primers were used for the PCR. Libraries were prepared by immunoSEQ multiplex PCR; TCRdb keeps only in-frame clonotypes and omits some of them. This sample contains about 140,000 clones. Input material: PBMCs. The receptors derive from a woman between 18 and 29 years old in good health and CMV-seronegative.

The chain links TRBV5-1 to TRBJ2-2; D perhaps matches TRBD1 (5 bases). CDR1 is SGHRS, CDR2 YFSETQ, per germline. With 0 bases removed from V and 4 bases from J, the gap between germline ends came to 7 bases. The CDR3 runs to 14 residues. DNA for the CDR3: TGCGCCAGCAGCTTGGGACAGACCACCGGGGAGCTGTTTTTT. As protein: CASSLGQTTGELFF.

CDR3 in amino acids: CASSARQGMNTEAFF. CDR3 sequence (DNA): TGTGCCAGCAGCGCTCGACAGGGCATGAACACTGAAGCTTTCTTT. The chain couples TRBV11-2 to TRBJ1-1; 7 bases agree with TRBD1. The germline V gene encodes CDR1 SGHAT and CDR2 FQNNGV. With V trimmed by 5 bases and J by 0 bases, 6 bases remained unmatched. The CDR3 length is 15 residues.

V usage is TRBV5-6 and J usage is TRBJ1-2; no firm D call. V lost 4 bases and J 5 bases, leaving 9 bases between the germline ends. This CDR3 is built from 12 residues. In germline, CDR1 is SGHDT, CDR2 YYEEEE. The CDR3, as DNA: TGTGCCAGCAGCCCCGGGTTATATGGCTACACCTTC. Translated, it gives CASSPGLYGYTF.

The chain couples TRBV6-1 to TRBJ1-4; TRBD1 is a possible D gene (6 bases). CDR3 size: 16 residues. The V end was cut by 4 bases, the J end by 0 bases, with 12 bases between. CDR1 and CDR2 from the germline V gene are MNHNS and SASEGT. CDR3 protein: CASSADRYATNEKLFF. In DNA, the CDR3 is TGTGCCAGCAGTGCGGACAGATATGCAACTAATGAAAAACTGTTTTTT.

The V and J genes are TRBV7-3 and TRBJ2-1, with TRBD2 matching over 10 bases. Germline assignment: CDR1 SGHTA and CDR2 FQGTGA. V gave up 5 bases and J gave up 3 bases; unmatched junction bases: 4. CDR3 length: 15 residues. CDR3 sequence (DNA): TGTGCCAGCAGCCGGGGGACTAGCGACTACAATGAGCAGTTCTTC. Translating it yields CASSRGTSDYNEQFF.

The chain has TRBV7-6 and TRBJ1-4; 7 bases are a match to TRBD1. The CDR3 extends over 16 amino acids. The germline gives CDR1 SGHVS, CDR2 FNYEAQ. J was trimmed by 2 bases and V by 2 bases; bases with no gene match: 5. As DNA, the CDR3 is TGTGCCAGCAGCTTAACGACAGGGTCGACTAATGAAAAACTGTTTTTT. Translated, it gives CASSLTTGSTNEKLFF.

V and J are TRBV5-1 and TRBJ2-5; TRBD1 matches 9 bases. After removal of 3 bases from V and 5 bases from J, the junction contained 5 bases not matched to a gene. Per the germline V gene, CDR1 is SGHRS and CDR2 is YFSETQ. There are 14 residues in the CDR3. CDR3 sequence reads: CASSSTGGYETQYF. In DNA, the CDR3 is TGCGCCAGCAGCTCCACAGGGGGCTATGAGACCCAGTACTTC.

A word on this clone: The same CDR3 is also encoded by other DNA sequences in this sample. The genes are TRBV10-3 and TRBJ2-7; 7 bases map to TRBD1. In germline, CDR1 is ENHRY, CDR2 SYGVKD. The J segment lost 4 bases and the V segment lost 4 bases, leaving 1 base of the junction unmatched. CDR3 size: 12 residues. The DNA of the CDR3 is TGTGCCATCAGTGGACAGGGATACGAGCAGTACGTC. Amino acids: CAISGQGYEQYV.

The chain uses TRBV5-8 and TRBJ2-1; 11 bases are a match to TRBD2. The CDR3 consists of 17 residues. Looked up from germline, CDR1 is SGHTS and CDR2 is YDEGEE. V lost 1 base to trimming and J lost 6 bases; unmatched junction nucleotides: 9. The CDR3 sequence is CASSLFSGRGVFNEQFF. The DNA for the CDR3 is TGTGCCAGCAGCTTGTTTAGCGGGAGGGGTGTATTCAATGAGCAGTTCTTC.

Here the CDR3 DNA reads TGTGCCAGACTAACTGAAGCTTTCTTT. Residues: CARLTEAFF. The chain combines TRBV7-7 with TRBJ1-1; D is unclear. The CDR3 length is 9 residues. The V gene lost 9 bases and the J gene lost 5 bases, with 4 bases spanning the gap. CDR1 SSHAT and CDR2 FNYEAQ come from the germline V gene (reference sequence).

The chain couples TRBV7-2 to TRBJ1-5; 7 bases map to TRBD1. This CDR3 has 14 residues. V gave up 7 bases and J gave up 1 base; unmatched junction bases: 4. Germline lookup yields CDR1 SGHTA and CDR2 FQGNSA. CDR3 in DNA: TGTGCCAGCAACAGGGGTGGAAGCAATCAGCCCCAGCATTTT. Protein: CASNRGGSNQPQHF. The full variable domain, in which reference TRBV7-2 and TRBJ1-5 provide the parts outside the CDR3, is GAGVSQSPSNKVTEKGKDVELRCDPISGHTALYWYRQSLGQGLEFLIYFQGNSAPDKSGLPSDRFSAERTGGSVSTLTIQRTQQEDSAVYLCASNRGGSNQPQHFGDGTRLSIL.

The chain has TRBV11-3 and TRBJ1-1; no definite D call. The V and J ends lost 5 bases and 4 bases respectively, with 8 bases between them. The CDR3 has 12 residues. The germline gives CDR1 SGHNT, CDR2 YENEEA. Here the CDR3 DNA reads TGTGCCAGCAGCCCCGTCAGCACTGAAGCTTTCTTT. It codes for CASSPVSTEAFF.

The V gene is TRBV6-1, the J gene TRBJ2-3; the D gene is possibly TRBD2 (5 bases). Germline CDR1 and CDR2: MNHNS and SASEGT. The CDR3 sequence is 14 residues long. Trimming removed 7 bases from V and 6 bases from J, with 17 bases in between. CDR3 sequence (DNA): TGTGCCAGCACTCCGGGGTTGGGTTCCGATACGCAGTATTTT. It codes for CASTPGLGSDTQYF.

The chain has TRBV12-5 and TRBJ2-1; 11 bases are a match to TRBD2. The CDR3 is 16 residues long. J lost 12 bases, V lost 3 bases, and 13 bases had no gene match. Germline V gene data show CDR1 as LGHNT and CDR2 as FRNRAP. The CDR3 nucleotides read TGTGCTAGTGGTTTCTCCTTAGCGGGAGGGCCCGTTAGGCAGTTCTTC. Translation: CASGFSLAGGPVRQFF.

This rearrangement joins TRBV6-1 to TRBJ1-4, with D possibly matching TRBD1 (5 bases). V was clipped by 7 bases and J by 5 bases, with 17 bases between them. CDR1 and CDR2 (germline): MNHNS, SASEGT. CDR3 size: 15 residues. The CDR3 region is CASMDEGRGNEKLFF. As DNA, the CDR3 is TGTGCCAGCATGGACGAAGGTCGGGGGAATGAAAAACTGTTTTTT.

The gene calls are TRBV6-6 and TRBJ2-5, with 7 bases lining up with TRBD1. The CDR3 runs to 15 residues. Per the germline V gene, CDR1 is MNHNY and CDR2 is SVGAGI (reference sequence). The trim removed 5 bases at V and 2 bases at J, leaving 8 bases unmatched. CDR3 in DNA: TGTGCCAGCAGTCGACAGGGTTTGGCTCAAGAGACCCAGTACTTC. This codes for CASSRQGLAQETQYF.

As regards this clone: An end of the junction differs from the germline gene, which may be a read error. The chain uses TRBV5-1 and TRBJ2-1, with 14 bases that match TRBD2. CDR3 length: 15 residues. From germline, CDR1 is SGHRS and CDR2 YFSETQ. CDR3 loop: CASSLGTSGSNERFF. In DNA, the CDR3 is TGCGCCAGCAGCCTTGGGACTAGCGGGAGTAATGAGCGGTTCTTC.

The chain links TRBV7-9 to TRBJ2-7; 9 positions agree with TRBD1. This CDR3 is built from 14 residues. Unmatched junction bases numbered 4, after V lost 4 bases and J lost 3 bases. The germline gives CDR1 SEHNR, CDR2 FQNEAQ (reference sequence). CDR3 region: CASSSQTGGYEQYV. In DNA, the CDR3 is TGTGCCAGCAGCTCCCAGACAGGGGGCTACGAGCAGTACGTC.

The CDR3 loop is CSVKVAQGGEQFF. The CDR3 nucleotides are TGCAGCGTTAAGGTCGCGCAGGGGGGAGAGCAGTTCTTC. This chain links TRBV29-1 with TRBJ2-1, with a weak D call TRBD1 (7 bases). V dropped 5 bases and J dropped 10 bases, with 18 bases sitting between them. The CDR3 has 13 residues. Germline V gene data show CDR1 as SQVTM and CDR2 as ANQGSEA.

The chain uses TRBV19 and TRBJ1-2; possible D gene TRBD1, 6 bases. Germline V gene data show CDR1 as LNHDA and CDR2 as SQIVND (reference sequence). This CDR3 contains 13 residues. V was shortened by 3 bases and J by 7 bases, with 12 bases between the two germline ends. The CDR3 sequence: CASSIEQGGGYTF. The CDR3 nucleotides read TGTGCCAGTAGTATTGAACAGGGTGGTGGCTACACCTTC. The full variable domain, with the rest looked up from reference TRBV19 and TRBJ1-2, is DGGITQSPKYLFRKEGQNVTLSCEQNLNHDAMYWYRQDPGQGLRLIYYSQIVNDFQKGDIAEGYSVSREKKESFPLTVTSAQKNPTAFYLCASSIEQGGGYTFGSGTRLTVV.

The chain joins TRBV11-2 to TRBJ1-1; D is possibly TRBD1 (5 bases). V was cut by 4 bases and J by 3 bases, with 15 bases left in between. The germline gives CDR1 SGHAT, CDR2 FQNNGV. CDR3 length: 15 residues. In nucleotides, the CDR3 is TGTGCCAGCAGCTCCTGGGAGGGGCCGCACACTGAAGCTTTCTTT. Its translation is CASSSWEGPHTEAFF.

The V and J genes are TRBV7-2 and TRBJ2-3; D remains unclear. CDR1 and CDR2 from the germline V gene are SGHTA and FQGNSA. The CDR3 extends over 15 amino acids. V lost 1 base to trimming and J lost 2 bases, with 10 bases between them. CDR3 nucleotides: TGTGCCAGCAGCTTAGGAGGCGGTCTCACAGATACGCAGTATTTT. It yields the protein CASSLGGGLTDTQYF.

This chain connects TRBV15 to TRBJ1-5; 7 nucleotides align to TRBD1. The J segment lost 6 bases and the V segment lost 3 bases, leaving 5 bases of the junction unmatched. CDR1 is LNHNV, CDR2 YYDKDF, per germline (reference sequence). This CDR3 is built from 14 residues. The CDR3, as DNA: TGTGCCACCAGCAGGACAGGGACCCCTCAGCCCCAGCATTTT. This sequence encodes CATSRTGTPQPQHF.

This chain connects TRBV29-1 to TRBJ2-3, with TRBD1 matching 9 bases. J lost 1 base, V lost 7 bases, and 6 bases had no gene match. The CDR3 consists of 14 residues. Looked up from germline, CDR1 is SQVTM and CDR2 is ANQGSEA. In DNA, the CDR3 is TGCAGCGCTACGGGACAGGGAGGCACAGATACGCAGTATTTT. Translation gives CSATGQGGTDTQYF.

This sequence joins TRBV9 and TRBJ1-1, with D possibly being TRBD1 (6 bases). This CDR3 is built from 12 residues. V was cut by 5 bases and J by 3 bases, with 8 bases left in between. From germline, CDR1 is SGDLS and CDR2 YYNGEE. The CDR3 DNA follows: TGTGCCAGCAGTCAGGGGTACACTGAAGCTTTCTTT. This codes for CASSQGYTEAFF.